The sequence of this T cell receptor beta chain was determined in a study of blood T cell repertoires in COVID-19. The overall study: From the United States, Italy and Spain came samples of acute and convalescent COVID-19. In each case, the material was cDNA or gDNA derived from T cells, B-cell-depleted T cells, or PBMCs.

The germline V gene encodes CDR1 MNHEY and CDR2 SVGAGI. This CDR3 is 14 amino acids long. V trimming: 5 bases; J trimming: 4 bases; junction bases outside the gene matches: 5. As originally analysed: The assay estimated nucleated cells by amplifying reference gene primers. TCRdb's copy holds only in-frame clones and misses some; the assay was immunoSEQ multiplex PCR. The V and J calls and the clone size are those of that table, but D and trimming were determined from the DNA. This table holds around 250,000 clones, roughly 88% found once. The genes are TRBV6-5 and TRBJ1-2, with 9 bases fitting TRBD1. The receptor comes from a man older than 75 with acute or convalescent COVID-19. Sequenced input: peripheral blood. The CDR3 bases are TGTGCCAGCAGTACAGGGGGCGGTGGCTATGGCTACACCTTC. This sequence encodes CASSTGGGGYGYTF.